This TCR beta chain is from a study of cytomegalovirus exposure and HLA in healthy donors (dated by TCRdb to 2015 to 2018). Context from the whole study: According to an earlier analysis of a few hundred of the donors, roughly 180 million T cells yielded 120 million or so unique TCR beta sequences and around 280 Gb of sequence data. An early release that covered about 600 HLA-typed donors contained 250 to 350 gigabases of sequencing data and around 80 million unique TCR sequences. Among the roughly 410 genotyped donors, 75% to 90% belonged to the genetic ancestry cluster associated with self-reported Caucasian donors. The study was designed to test whether signatures of past pathogen exposure could be identified by cataloging public T cell receptors. The T cell repertoires of under 700 subjects were profiled by immunosequencing and related to cytomegalovirus serostatus. A separate validation cohort of roughly 130 different subjects was used in addition to the roughly 700-subject first cohort. To predict cytomegalovirus infection status, the study brought together high-throughput TCR immunosequencing, statistical association of individual TCRs with disease status, and machine learning. A later analysis re-examined previously published TCR beta repertoires from more than 650 donors and added high-resolution HLA genotyping to investigate patterns of TCR occurrence. Rather than using new phenotypic data, the later analysis identified candidate immune exposures from TCR beta sequences and from how often those sequences occurred across donors. An earlier analysis of 587 of the donors used high-throughput TCR beta sequencing to judge whether each TCR beta V gene segment behaved as functional or pseudogenic. Alongside the repertoire data, information on donor age, sex, ethnicity and CMV serostatus was compiled. Genome-wide SNP genotypes for about 65% of the roughly 700 donors were used in a later genetic analysis, which treated that subset as a discovery cohort. All discovery cohort repertoires had been generated on a single sequencing platform. HLA typing included class I and class II loci at four-digit resolution. The number of donors typed differed by locus, with roughly 620-630 for A, B, C, DRB1 and DQB1, 522 for DQA1, 600 to 610 for DPA1, and some 470 for DPB1. Roughly five DR-DQ haplotypes were handled as single units for association and clustering, since linkage in the cohort was strong. Among around 400 genotyped donors of the cohort, an average of approximately 240,000 unique TCR beta nucleotide sequences was sequenced per donor, of which about 20% were non-productive. General findings and caveats noted by the study authors: Because the 87-base-pair reads could not distinguish some IMGT-functional V segments, including TRBV6-2 and TRBV6-3, those segments were excluded. For the cohort, immune exposure information was limited to CMV serostatus. When HLA alleles, especially DR and DQ, strongly co-occurred, attributing TCR associations to individual alleles was difficult. Broadly in line with IMGT annotations, most TCR beta V segments showed up in productive rearrangements about 90% or about 30% of the time in an earlier analysis of roughly 590 of the donors. In a later analysis, some 17,000 TCR beta sequences were associated with specific HLA alleles at a false discovery rate of 0.05. Because HLA typing was unavailable for some donors at each locus, only the typed subset was used in association tests. According to the authors, the approach could potentially be generalized to other disease states and immunological phenotypes. In a later analysis, most CMV-associated TCR beta chains were found to appear HLA-restricted, with HLA associations seemingly driven largely by CMV exposure. Correlated functional status among segregating V segments might be attributable to linkage disequilibrium, but an unknown experimental factor could not be ruled out. Because counts were too low, roughly 16 rarely observed V segments, including chromosome 9 orphons, were left out of the earlier analysis of about 500 of the donors. Only TCR beta chains were sequenced in this cohort, and the absence of alpha or paired-chain data limited detectable features. In a later analysis, TCR association rates were found to vary across HLA loci, with the most associated TCRs seen for DRB1 alleles and the fewest for HLA-C alleles. Cytomegalovirus status was reported to be diagnosed by the classifier with high specificity and sensitivity in both the original and validation cohorts. According to a later genetic analysis, donors in an Asian-associated ancestry cluster had fewer N-insertions in productive TCRs than the roughly 700-donor mean. In a later analysis, HLA-associated TCR beta chains were found to be more clonally expanded and to have lower generation probabilities than equally common non-associated chains. A further reported finding was that TCR beta sequences accurately predicted the HLA-A and HLA-B alleles for most subjects in the first cohort. While some public TCRs were present in many individuals, most TCR sequences turned up only very rarely across donors. A later genetic analysis associated a missense DCLRE1C variant with V-gene and J-gene trimming of TCR beta chains, and an independent cohort replicated the association. The study listed 150 to 200 TCR beta chains as associated with cytomegalovirus. Roughly uniform sequencing depth across donors was assumed in presence/absence analyses, although this assumption may not hold. The sequencing pipeline was judged likely to have produced a cluster of highly shared sequence variants as a technical artifact. In vitro tests confirmed that a few of the cytomegalovirus-associated TCR beta chains recognize cytomegalovirus antigens. In a later analysis, several top co-occurrence clusters were reported to appear linked to parvovirus B19, influenza, CMV and Epstein-Barr virus.

Based on the germline V gene, the CDR1 and CDR2 sequences are SQVTM and ANQGSEA. From its cysteine to its phenylalanine, the CDR3 spans 14 amino acids. Just CDR3 DNA is preserved here, 42 bases in frame from base 1. V loses 7 bases, J loses 4 bases, and the germline ends lie 16 bases apart. The cohort was made up of approximately 700 healthy bone marrow donors. At the time of sampling, all cohort members were nominally healthy, though unrecorded immune exposures were likely present. The donor was CMV seronegative and belonged to the group of under 400 seronegative cohort members. A peripheral blood sample was collected from each donor, and TCR beta sequencing was performed on peripheral blood mononuclear cells. Genomic DNA was extracted from the blood cell samples with the Qiagen DNeasy Blood Extraction Kit. Libraries were prepared through the immunoSEQ multiplex PCR assay. The multiplex PCR relied on a mix of 60 forward primers for TCR Vbeta segments and 13 reverse primers for TCR Jbeta segments. Amplification of the CDR3 region of rearranged TCR beta genes was performed with a multiplex PCR assay on genomic DNA. Amplified TCR beta libraries were sequenced as 87-base-pair reads on the Illumina HiSeq System. The study's own analysis went as follows. A later analysis tallied roughly 78 million unique TCR beta chains across the 700 or so repertoires, and approximately 11 million of those chains were shared by two or more donors. To remove PCR and sequencing errors, raw reads were error-corrected and collapsed into unique sequences using a nearest-neighbor algorithm that merged closely related sequences. CDR3 sequences were aligned to IMGT reference sequences to assign V, D and J gene segments. For a sequence to be retained, a match of at least six nucleotides to both a V gene segment and a J gene segment was required. Rearrangements were classified as productive when the CDR3 lacked stop codons and remained in frame with V and J, and all other rearrangements were classified as non-productive. Following IMGT convention, CDR3 was defined as the stretch from the second conserved V-encoded cysteine to the conserved J-encoded phenylalanine. Sequences without an unambiguous match to a single V gene segment were excluded from the earlier analysis of a few hundred of the donors. An earlier analysis of about 600 of the donors called V segments functional above 56.7% productive rearrangements and segregating when the between-donor standard deviation exceeded 5%. A statistical classification framework was built to diagnose cytomegalovirus status from the catalog of TCR beta chain sequences. A later analysis assigned V and J genes by comparing TCR nucleotide sequences with IMGT/GENE-DB human TR gene sequences. A later analysis assigned CDR3 sequences and most-parsimonious VDJ recombination scenarios with the TCRdist pipeline. In a later analysis, each TCR beta chain was defined by its CDR3 amino acid sequence together with its V-gene family, and reads lacking a unique V-gene family were excluded. To address suspected cross-contamination and a sequencing artifact, a later analysis removed approximately 600 highly shared, low-generation-probability nucleotide sequences. In a later analysis, a clonal expansion index was calculated for each public chain from normalized within-repertoire ranks of inferred template counts. In a later analysis, generation probabilities were computed with a VDJ recombination model fitted to out-of-frame rearrangements, and the resulting probabilities were checked against IGoR. Hypergeometric tests were used in a later analysis to score TCR-TCR, TCR-HLA and TCR-CMV co-occurrence, with a repertoire-size bias correction applied to the TCR pairs. False discovery rates were estimated in a later analysis by permuting HLA or CMV assignments 20 times. A later analysis grouped co-occurring TCRs with DBSCAN, adding TCRdist sequence similarity when clustering within HLA-allele-positive subsets. Co-occurrence clustering excluded repertoires with fewer than 30,000 or more than 120,000 public chains, plus five with anomalous nucleotide sharing. What TCRdb holds here is the immuneACCESS table cut down to in-frame rearrangements. Part of the clones is not present; checked against another copy, under half of the missing clones reflect an unresolved V gene, and the others are unexplained. D and trimming come from the DNA, and the V and J calls and clone size come from that table. In all, the sample holds roughly 180,000 clones, and 70% to 85% of those were seen once. In total, the top ten clones hold under 5% of the sample.

On this clone itself: Its antigen remains undetermined. No much larger clone exists at a distance of one base, and base qualities are not known.

Input material: PBMCs. The origin of this receptor is a man aged 18 to 30 in good health and CMV-seronegative. This chain is built from TRBV29-1 and TRBJ1-4; D gene: possibly TRBD1, on 6 matching bases. DNA sequence: TGCAGCGCACAGGGTTCCCAGTTTAATGAAAAACTGTTTTTT. Translated, this is CSAQGSQFNEKLFF. The full variable domain, completed from the reference TRBV29-1 and TRBJ1-4 proteins outside the CDR3, reads SAVISQKPSRDICQRGTSLTIQCQVDSQVTMMFWYRQQPGQSLTLIATANQGSEATYESGFVIDKFPISRPNLTFSTLTVSNMSPEDSSIYLCSAQGSQFNEKLFFGSGTQLSVL.